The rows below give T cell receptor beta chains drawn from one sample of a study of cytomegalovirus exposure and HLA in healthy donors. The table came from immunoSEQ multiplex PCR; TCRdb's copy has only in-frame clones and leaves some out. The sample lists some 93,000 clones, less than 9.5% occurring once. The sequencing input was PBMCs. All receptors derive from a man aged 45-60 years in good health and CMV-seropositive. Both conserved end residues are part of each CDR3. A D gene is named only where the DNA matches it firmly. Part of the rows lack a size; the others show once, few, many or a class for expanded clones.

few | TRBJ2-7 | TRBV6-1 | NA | TGTGCCAGCAGAGCCCCTCAGGGTTCCTACGAGCAGTACTTC | CASRAPQGSYEQYF
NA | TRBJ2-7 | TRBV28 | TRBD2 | TGTGCCAGCAGTTTACGACTGGGACTAGCGGTTTTCTACGAGCAGTACTTC | CASSLRLGLAVFYEQYF
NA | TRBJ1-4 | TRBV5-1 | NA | TGCGCCAGCAGACAGGGACCAAATGAAAAACTGTTTTTT | CASRQGPNEKLFF
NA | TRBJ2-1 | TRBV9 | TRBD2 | TGTGCCAGCAGCCCCGGACTAGCCTATGAGCAGTTCTTC | CASSPGLAYEQFF
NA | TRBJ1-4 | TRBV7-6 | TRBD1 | TGTGCCAGCAGCCCCCTAGAGGGACAGGCCCATGAAAAACTGTTTTTT | CASSPLEGQAHEKLFF
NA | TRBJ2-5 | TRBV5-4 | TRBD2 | TGTGCCAGCAGCTACTCCCCGACTAGCGGAGGGGGGAAGACCCAGTACTTC | CASSYSPTSGGGKTQYF
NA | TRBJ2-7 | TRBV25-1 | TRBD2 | TGTGCCAGCAGCACTCGGGGGGAGAACTACGAGCAGTACTTC | CASSTRGENYEQYF
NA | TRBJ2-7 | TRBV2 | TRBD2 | TGTGCCAGCAGCCCACTAGCGGGAAGCTCCTACGAGCAGTACTTC | CASSPLAGSSYEQYF
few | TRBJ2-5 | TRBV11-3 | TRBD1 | TGTGCCAGCAGCTTACGTGGCGGCGCCGGGACAGGGAGGGAGACCCAGTACTTC | CASSLRGGAGTGRETQYF
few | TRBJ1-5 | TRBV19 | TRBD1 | TGTGCCAGTAGTAACGAAGGACAGGCTAATGTAAAGCGCAATCAGCCCCAGCATTTT | CASSNEGQANVKRNQPQHF
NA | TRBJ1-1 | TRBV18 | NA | TGTGCCAGCTCACCGTTCGAGGGTTCTGACACTGAAGCTTTCTTT | CASSPFEGSDTEAFF
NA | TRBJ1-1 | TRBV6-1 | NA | TGTGCCAGCAGTGATGGGGGCCTGAACACTGAAGCTTTCTTT | CASSDGGLNTEAFF
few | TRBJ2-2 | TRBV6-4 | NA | TGTGCCAGCAGTGCCGGGGGGAACACCGGGGAGCTGTTTTTT | CASSAGGNTGELFF
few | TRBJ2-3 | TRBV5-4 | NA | TGTGCCAGCAGCTTGGGTTTTTTTGGAGGAACAGATACGCAGTATTTT | CASSLGFFGGTDTQYF
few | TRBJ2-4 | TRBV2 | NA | TGTGCCAGCATGGAGTGGAGGCTAGCCAAAAACATTCAGTACTTC | CASMEWRLAKNIQYF
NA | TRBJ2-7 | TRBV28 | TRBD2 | TGTGCCAGCACCCTACTAGCGGGGAGAGAGCAGTACTTC | CASTLLAGREQYF
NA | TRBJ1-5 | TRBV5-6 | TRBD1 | TGTGCCAGCAGCCCCGACAGGGGGCAAAGCAATCAGCCCCAGCATTTT | CASSPDRGQSNQPQHF
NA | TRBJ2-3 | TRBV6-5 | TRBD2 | TGTGCCAGCAGTTACGGACTAGCGGGAGTAGTGGGTACGCAGTATTTT | CASSYGLAGVVGTQYF
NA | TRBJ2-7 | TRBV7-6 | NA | TGTGCCAGCAGCTCAGTCGCGGCGTACGAGCAGTACTTC | CASSSVAAYEQYF
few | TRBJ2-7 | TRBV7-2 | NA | TGTGCCAGCAGCTTAGATGGGAGCTCCTACGAGCAGTACTTC | CASSLDGSSYEQYF
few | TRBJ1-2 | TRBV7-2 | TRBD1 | TGTGCCAGCAGCTTAGACAGGGGCGCGAACTATGGCTACACCTTC | CASSLDRGANYGYTF
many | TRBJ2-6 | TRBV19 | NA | TGTGCCAGTCACCGCGGCGGCTCTGGGGCCAACGTCCTGACTTTC | CASHRGGSGANVLTF
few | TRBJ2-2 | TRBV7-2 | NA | TGTGCCAGCAGCCTAACGCCTCGAGGGAACACCGGGGAGCTGTTTTTT | CASSLTPRGNTGELFF
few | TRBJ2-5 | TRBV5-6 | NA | TGTGCCAGCAGCTGGGGACTTACACAAGAGACCCAGTACTTC | CASSWGLTQETQYF
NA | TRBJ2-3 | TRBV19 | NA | TGTGCCAGTAGTATGGGGGGGCAGGCCACAGATACGCAGTATTTT | CASSMGGQATDTQYF
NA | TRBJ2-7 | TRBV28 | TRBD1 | TGTGCCAGCACCTTCCCCGGGACAGGGGGCTACGAGCAGTACTTC | CASTFPGTGGYEQYF
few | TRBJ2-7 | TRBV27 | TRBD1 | TGTGCCAGCAGAATGGGGACAGGTCCCTACGAGCAGTACTTC | CASRMGTGPYEQYF
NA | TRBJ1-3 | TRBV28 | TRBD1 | TGTGCCAGCAGTTTATTACAGGGGAGTTCTGGAAACACCATATATTTT | CASSLLQGSSGNTIYF
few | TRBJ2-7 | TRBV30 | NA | TGTGCCTGGGGACCGGGGTACGAGCAGTACTTC | CAWGPGYEQYF
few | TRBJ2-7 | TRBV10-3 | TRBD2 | TGTGCCACCAGTGAGTCCGGTCGGCTAGCGGGATCCTACGAGCAGTACTTC | CATSESGRLAGSYEQYF
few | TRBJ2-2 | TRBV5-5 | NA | TGTGCCAGCAGCCTTGGCAGGATCGGTTTGCCCGGGGAGCTGTTTTTT | CASSLGRIGLPGELFF
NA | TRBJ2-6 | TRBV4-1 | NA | TGCGCCAGCAGCCAAGAAGCATCTGGGGCCAACGTCCTGACTTTC | CASSQEASGANVLTF
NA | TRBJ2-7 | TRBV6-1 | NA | TGTGCCAGCAGTGAACCATACGAGCAGTACTTC | CASSEPYEQYF
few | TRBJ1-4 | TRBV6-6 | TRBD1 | TGTGCCAGCAGCTCTGGACAGGGGACTGAAAAACTGTTTTTT | CASSSGQGTEKLFF
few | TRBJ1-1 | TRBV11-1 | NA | TGTGCCAGCAGCCACAGACGTATGAACACTGAAGCTTTCTTT | CASSHRRMNTEAFF
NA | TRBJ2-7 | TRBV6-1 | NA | TGTGCCAGCAGGCCAGGAGGCCGGAGCTCCTACGAGCAGTACTTC | CASRPGGRSSYEQYF
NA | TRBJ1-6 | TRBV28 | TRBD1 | TGTGCCAGCACCGTGGACAGGGTGGTTAACAATTCACCCCTCCACTTT | CASTVDRVVNNSPLHF
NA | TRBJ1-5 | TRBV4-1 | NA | TGCGCCAGCAGCATGGGGCAGGGGCACGGCAATCAGCCCCAGCATTTT | CASSMGQGHGNQPQHF
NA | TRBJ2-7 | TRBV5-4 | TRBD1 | TGTGCCAGCAGCAGGGACAGAAAGCCAGAATTCTACGAGCAGTACTTC | CASSRDRKPEFYEQYF
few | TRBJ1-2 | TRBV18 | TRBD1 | TGTGCCAGCTCCGGACAGGGGAGGGCATATGGCTACACCTTC | CASSGQGRAYGYTF
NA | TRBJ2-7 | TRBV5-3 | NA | TGTGCCAGAAGCTTGGTGCGAGAGACTCCTACCTACGAGCAGTACTTC | CARSLVRETPTYEQYF
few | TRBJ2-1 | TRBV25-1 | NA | TGTGCCAGCAGTGATATGCTAGCTAGGAATGAGCAGTTCTTC | CASSDMLARNEQFF
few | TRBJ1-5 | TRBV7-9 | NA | TGTGCCAGCAGCCACAGGGACAATCAGCCCCAGCATTTT | CASSHRDNQPQHF
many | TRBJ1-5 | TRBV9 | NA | TGTGCCAGCAGCGTAGACGGCGGATCCCGGCCCCAGCATTTT | CASSVDGGSRPQHF
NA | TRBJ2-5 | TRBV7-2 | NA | TGTGCCAGCAGCTTAGGCGGGGCTGGGGAGACCCAGTACTTC | CASSLGGAGETQYF